The 29 T cell receptor beta chains listed next were all sequenced from one sample in a study of blood T cell repertoires in COVID-19. The data were produced by immunoSEQ multiplex PCR, yet TCRdb's version contains in-frame clones alone and is incomplete. The sample shows over 250,000 clones, approximately 85% of them seen only once. Sequencing was done on a sample of peripheral blood. These receptors were taken from a man in his fifties with active or convalescent COVID-19.

This clone showed up just once. The V gene is TRBV5-6, the J gene TRBJ1-2; 10 bases line up with TRBD1. CDR3 length: 14 residues. Germline CDR1 and CDR2: SGHDT and YYEEEE. The trim removed 6 bases at V and 5 bases at J, leaving 7 bases unmatched. CDR3 region: CASTGSDRGYGYTF. In nucleotides, the CDR3 is TGTGCCAGCACCGGATCGGACAGGGGGTATGGCTACACCTTC.

CDR3 coding DNA: TGTGCCAGCAGCGTAGAACCGGGGAGTTATAATTCACCCCTCCACTTT. This gives the protein CASSVEPGSYNSPLHF. The chain joins TRBV9 to TRBJ1-6, with unresolved D. V lost 0 bases to trimming and J lost 4 bases, with 11 bases between them. Germline CDR1 SGDLS, CDR2 YYNGEE. This CDR3 spans 16 amino acids.

J is TRBJ2-5 and V is TRBV5-6, with a possible D match to TRBD2 (5 bases). The germline V gene has CDR1 SGHDT and CDR2 YYEEEE. The CDR3 loop spans 13 amino acids. V lost 0 bases and J lost 5, with 8 bases in between. The CDR3 loop is CASSLVGGETQYF. The DNA of the CDR3 is TGTGCCAGCAGCTTGGTGGGCGGGGAGACCCAGTACTTC.

This chain uses TRBV28 with TRBJ1-1, with D unresolved. Between the trimmed V and J ends, which lost 4 bases and 3 bases, there was a span of 9 bases. There are 13 residues in the CDR3. Germline-derived CDR1 and CDR2 are MDHEN and SYDVKM. CDR3 loop: CASSSVGDTEAFF. The CDR3 bases are TGTGCCAGCAGTTCAGTCGGAGACACTGAAGCTTTCTTT.

The chain carries TRBV5-6 and TRBJ2-7; 7 nucleotides agree with TRBD2. Germline loops: CDR1 SGHDT, CDR2 YYEEEE. CDR3 length: 16 residues. The J segment lost 1 base and the V segment lost 3 bases, leaving 10 bases of the junction unmatched. The CDR3 protein is CASSWRGLRRSYEQYF. The DNA for the CDR3 is TGTGCCAGCAGCTGGAGGGGACTAAGGAGATCCTACGAGCAGTACTTC.

This clone was seen more than once but under ten times. The chain carries TRBV7-2 and TRBJ2-5; D gene ambiguous. The length of the CDR3 is 13 residues. In germline, CDR1 is SGHTA, CDR2 FQGNSA. V was shortened by 1 base and J by 5 bases, with 8 bases between the two germline ends. The CDR3 reads CASSLETAETQYF. The CDR3 DNA is TGTGCCAGCAGCTTAGAAACCGCGGAGACCCAGTACTTC.

The chain combines TRBV20-1 with TRBJ2-3, with D possibly being TRBD1 (5 bases). V lost 8 bases, J lost 6 bases, and 12 bases lay in between. The CDR3 spans 11 residues. CDR1 is DFQATT and CDR2 is SNEGSKA in the germline V gene (reference sequence). The CDR3 bases are TGCAGTCTGTTCCACAGGGATACGCAGTATTTT. Its protein is CSLFHRDTQYF.

The chain combines TRBV29-1 with TRBJ2-7; weak D call: TRBD1 (5 bases). The CDR3 consists of 14 residues. Trimming pared 6 bases from V and 4 bases from J, leaving 19 bases between. Germline V gene data show CDR1 as SQVTM and CDR2 as ANQGSEA. CDR3: CSVAPQGGNYEQYF. DNA of the CDR3: TGCAGCGTAGCCCCTCAGGGTGGTAATTACGAGCAGTACTTC.

The chain combines TRBV2 with TRBJ2-7; possibly TRBD1 for D (6 bases). In germline, CDR1 is SNHLY, CDR2 FYNNEI. CDR3 length: 13 amino acids. V was shortened by 5 bases and J by 2 bases, with 10 bases between the two germline ends. CDR3 amino acids: CASSLDRAYEQYF. The CDR3 DNA follows: TGTGCCAGCAGTTTGGACAGAGCCTACGAGCAGTACTTC.

V usage is TRBV5-1 and J usage is TRBJ2-7; D may be TRBD1 (6 bases). The germline CDR1 and CDR2 sequences are SGHRS and YFSETQ. This CDR3 is 13 amino acids long. Trimming shortened V by 5 bases and J by 3 bases, and 12 bases separated the two germline ends. CDR3 nucleotides: TGCGCCAGCAGGGACAGCCCGGTCTACGAGCAGTACTTC. Translated: CASRDSPVYEQYF.

The rearrangement links TRBV10-3 to TRBJ2-4; 11 positions agree with TRBD1. CDR1 ENHRY and CDR2 SYGVKD come from the germline V gene. This CDR3 has 17 amino acids. Germline trimming cut 3 bases from V and 9 bases from J; bases unmatched to any gene: 13. CDR3 loop: CAISDSTGQGAGGIQYF. The CDR3 bases are TGTGCCATCAGTGACTCAACTGGACAGGGGGCAGGGGGCATTCAGTACTTC.

Only a few counts were recorded for this clone. The rearrangement joins TRBV7-2 to TRBJ1-2; 10 bases map to TRBD1. Per the germline V gene, CDR1 is SGHTA and CDR2 is FQGNSA. Unmatched junction bases numbered 9, after V lost 4 bases and J lost 7 bases. This CDR3 is built from 15 residues. The CDR3 DNA is TGTGCCAGCAGCTCCCCTGACAGGGGGCAAGCTGGCTACACCTTC. It is translated as CASSSPDRGQAGYTF.

The count of this clone is one. The V and J genes are TRBV14 and TRBJ1-4, with TRBD1 as a possible D gene (6 bases). Trimming took 3 bases from V and 8 from J, leaving 16 bases between them. From germline, CDR1 is SGHDN and CDR2 FVKESK. There are 15 residues in the CDR3. As DNA, the CDR3 is TGTGCCAGCAGCCACCTTTACAGGGAGCGAGAAAAACTGTTTTTT. Its protein product is CASSHLYREREKLFF.

The table lists this clone with a few counts. This chain connects TRBV6-5 to TRBJ2-7; 12 bases align to TRBD2. CDR1 is MNHEY, CDR2 SVGAGI, per germline. V was pared by 6 bases and J by 5 bases, with 8 bases of the junction left unmatched. The CDR3 runs to 15 residues. DNA of the CDR3: TGTGCCAGCAGCATGACTAGCGGGAGAACCAACGAGCAGTACTTC. It specifies CASSMTSGRTNEQYF.

The chain joins TRBV30 to TRBJ1-1; D unresolved. The V gene's germline CDR1 is GTSNPN and CDR2 SVGIG (reference sequence). The CDR3 runs to 14 residues. V lost 1 base and J lost 3, with 12 bases in between. DNA of the CDR3: TGTGCCTGGAGTGCGGCGGGGAGGGACACTGAAGCTTTCTTT. Its protein is CAWSAAGRDTEAFF.

The gene calls are TRBV30 and TRBJ1-1; 9 positions match TRBD1. V was clipped by 1 base and J by 8 bases; unmatched bases: 5. This CDR3 has 13 amino acids. The V gene's germline CDR1 is GTSNPN and CDR2 SVGIG (reference sequence). CDR3 sequence: CAWSGDRGGEAFF. The CDR3 DNA sequence: TGTGCCTGGAGTGGAGACAGGGGGGGAGAAGCTTTCTTT.

V gene TRBV7-9 combines with J gene TRBJ1-1, with a tentative D call TRBD1 (5 bases). The CDR3 runs to 13 residues. Germline CDR1 is SEHNR and CDR2 is FQNEAQ (reference sequence). V was pared by 5 bases and J by 1 base, with 8 bases between. The CDR3 DNA follows: TGTGCCAGCAGCCCTGGACAGAACACTGAAGCTTTCTTT. It translates to CASSPGQNTEAFF.

The rearrangement uses TRBV7-8 and TRBJ1-1; TRBD1 matches 7 bases. This CDR3 spans 14 amino acids. Germline CDR1 SGHVS, CDR2 FQNEAQ. V trimming: 11 bases; J trimming: 4 bases; junction bases outside the gene matches: 13. The CDR3 DNA sequence: TGTGCCTCCACAGGGGCCCCGATGGGCACTGAAGCTTTCTTT. Translation gives CASTGAPMGTEAFF.

The chain employs TRBV10-3 and TRBJ2-7; TRBD2 aligns across 14 bases. Germline V gene sequence: CDR1 ENHRY, CDR2 SYGVKD. This CDR3 has 18 amino acids. Germline trimming cut 0 bases from V and 0 bases from J; bases unmatched to any gene: 4. CDR3 residues: CAISESRTSGGSSYEQYF. Written as DNA, the CDR3 is TGTGCCATCAGTGAGTCCCGGACTAGCGGGGGGAGCTCCTACGAGCAGTACTTC.

The chain has TRBV7-3 and TRBJ2-7, with TRBD2 identical over 15 bases. Germline assignment: CDR1 SGHTA and CDR2 FQGTGA. Unmatched junction bases numbered 13, after V lost 5 bases and J lost 2 bases. CDR3 length: 19 amino acids. The CDR3 loop is CASSPAPGLAGGRPYEQYF. The CDR3 nucleotides read TGTGCCAGCAGCCCAGCTCCGGGACTAGCGGGAGGACGCCCCTACGAGCAGTACTTC.

The chain uses TRBV15 and TRBJ1-1; TRBD1 is a possible D gene (6 bases). Trimming stripped 4 bases from V and 2 bases from J, with 20 bases between. The CDR3 contains 17 residues. CDR1 is LNHNV, CDR2 YYDKDF, per germline (reference sequence). Written as DNA, the CDR3 is TGTGCCACCAGCAAAGTTTTGAACAGGGCCTTTAACACTGAAGCTTTCTTT. This sequence encodes CATSKVLNRAFNTEAFF.

The chain joins TRBV6-5 to TRBJ1-1; no clear D. This CDR3 spans 14 amino acids. Germline CDR1 is MNHEY and CDR2 is SVGAGI. Trimming cost V 1 base and J 3 bases, with 9 bases left between them. CDR3 nucleotide sequence: TGTGCCAGCAGTTACTTTCCCAGATACACTGAAGCTTTCTTT. Its translation: CASSYFPRYTEAFF.

The rearrangement joins TRBV9 to TRBJ2-2; TRBD2 aligns across 7 bases. V gave up 3 bases and J gave up 0 bases; unmatched junction bases: 14. Germline V lookup: CDR1 SGDLS, CDR2 YYNGEE. The CDR3 has 19 residues. The CDR3 is CASSGGTTLSSANTGELFF. CDR3 sequence (DNA): TGTGCCAGCAGCGGAGGGACTACCCTATCCTCCGCGAACACCGGGGAGCTGTTTTTT.

The rearrangement joins TRBV30 to TRBJ1-6; tentative D call: TRBD1 (6 bases). The V end lost 1 base, the J end lost 8 bases, and 9 bases lay between the germline ends. The CDR3 covers 13 residues. Germline CDR1 is GTSNPN and CDR2 is SVGIG (reference sequence). The CDR3: CAWSAQGYSPLHF. In DNA, the CDR3 is TGTGCCTGGAGTGCACAGGGATATTCACCCCTCCACTTT. The full variable domain, with the rest looked up from reference TRBV30 and TRBJ1-6, is SQTIHQWPATLVQPVGSPLSLECTVEGTSNPNLYWYRQAAGRGLQLLFYSVGIGQISSEVPQNLSASRPQDRQFILSSKKLLLSDSGFYLCAWSAQGYSPLHFGNGTRLTVT.

The chain employs TRBV5-1 and TRBJ1-5, with D maybe TRBD1 (6 bases). Germline assignment: CDR1 SGHRS and CDR2 YFSETQ. CDR3 size: 14 residues. V was clipped by 2 bases and J by 2 bases, with 8 bases between them. This CDR3 reads CASSLQGGNQPQHF. The CDR3 region has the DNA TGCGCCAGCAGCTTACAGGGCGGCAATCAGCCCCAGCATTTT.

The chain has TRBV18 and TRBJ1-1, with D unresolved. The CDR3 extends over 13 amino acids. Per the germline V gene, CDR1 is KGHSH and CDR2 is LQKENI. V was clipped by 3 bases and J by 4 bases, with 9 bases between them. The CDR3 reads CASSPIIGTEAFF. In nucleotides, the CDR3 is TGTGCCAGCTCACCTATCATCGGCACTGAAGCTTTCTTT.

The rearrangement uses TRBV30 and TRBJ2-3, with TRBD2 matching 9 bases. Germline V gene sequence: CDR1 GTSNPN, CDR2 SVGIG (reference sequence). V dropped 6 bases and J dropped 4; count of bases not matched to a gene: 8. The CDR3 spans 14 residues. In DNA, the CDR3 is TGTGCCTGCTTGACTAGCGGAAACCCAGATACGCAGTATTTT. Translation: CACLTSGNPDTQYF. Variable domain in full (rest from reference TRBV30 and TRBJ2-3): SQTIHQWPATLVQPVGSPLSLECTVEGTSNPNLYWYRQAAGRGLQLLFYSVGIGQISSEVPQNLSASRPQDRQFILSSKKLLLSDSGFYLCACLTSGNPDTQYFGPGTRLTVL.

V gene TRBV28 combines with J gene TRBJ1-5; the D is unclear. Trimming shortened V by 6 bases and J by 8 bases, and 20 bases separated the two germline ends. CDR3 length: 15 residues. Germline lookup yields CDR1 MDHEN and CDR2 SYDVKM. CDR3: CASRSYGRGQEPQHF. CDR3 sequence (DNA): TGTGCCAGCAGATCGTATGGTCGGGGTCAGGAGCCCCAGCATTTT.

This clone was seen just once. This chain's CDR3 is CASSGGGLSAGELFF. The DNA for the CDR3 is TGTGCCAGCAGCGGCGGGGGACTATCCGCCGGGGAGCTGTTTTTT. V and J are TRBV9 and TRBJ2-2; TRBD2 aligns across 7 bases. The CDR3 has 15 amino acids. Unmatched junction bases numbered 8, after V lost 3 bases and J lost 6 bases. Germline V gene lookup returns CDR1 SGDLS and CDR2 YYNGEE.